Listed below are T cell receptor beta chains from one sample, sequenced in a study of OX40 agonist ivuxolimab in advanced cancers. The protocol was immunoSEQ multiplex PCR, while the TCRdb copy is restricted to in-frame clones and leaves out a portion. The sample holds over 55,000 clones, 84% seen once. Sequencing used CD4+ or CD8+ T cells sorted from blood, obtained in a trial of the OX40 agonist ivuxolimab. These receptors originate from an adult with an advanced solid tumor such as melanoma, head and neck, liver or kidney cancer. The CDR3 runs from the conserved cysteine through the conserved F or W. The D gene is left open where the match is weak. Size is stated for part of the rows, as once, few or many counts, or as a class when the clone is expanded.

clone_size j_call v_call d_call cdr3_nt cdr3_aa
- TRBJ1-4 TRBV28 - TGTGCCAGCCGCCTCAGGGGTTCTAATGAAAAACTGTTTTTT CASRLRGSNEKLFF
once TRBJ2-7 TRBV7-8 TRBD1 TGTGCCAGCAGCGGATCACAGGGGGGCGAGCAGTACTTC CASSGSQGGEQYF
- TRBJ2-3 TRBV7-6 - TGTGCCAGCAGCTTAGGAGACTGGGATACGCAGTATTTT CASSLGDWDTQYF
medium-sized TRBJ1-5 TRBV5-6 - TGTGCCAGCAGCTTGAGTATCAGGGGTGATCAGCCCCAGCATTTT CASSLSIRGDQPQHF
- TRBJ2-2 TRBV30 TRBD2 TGTGCCTGGAGGTCTAGCGGGGGGGCCGTCGATTGGACCGGGGAGCTGTTTTTT CAWRSSGGAVDWTGELFF
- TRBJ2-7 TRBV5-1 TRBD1 TGCGCCAGCGGGCAGGGGGCCAACTCCTACGAGCAGTACTTC CASGQGANSYEQYF
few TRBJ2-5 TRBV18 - TGTGCCAGCTCACCAACGGAGACCCAGTACTTC CASSPTETQYF
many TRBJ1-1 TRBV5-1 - TGCGCCAGCAGCTTTTCCCTGACAGGGAACACTGAAGCTTTCTTT CASSFSLTGNTEAFF
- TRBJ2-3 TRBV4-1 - TGCGCCAGCAGCCTGAGAATCCCCACAGATACGCAGTATTTT CASSLRIPTDTQYF
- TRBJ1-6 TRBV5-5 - TGTGCCAGCAGCTCCTTCACCGGGACGGGGAATTCACCCCTCCACTTT CASSSFTGTGNSPLHF
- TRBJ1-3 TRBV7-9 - TGTGCCAGCAGCTTAGCCGGAGGCTCTGGAAACACCATATATTTT CASSLAGGSGNTIYF
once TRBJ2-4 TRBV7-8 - TGTGCCAGCAGCTGGGGCCAGGACAGTAACATTCAGTACTTC CASSWGQDSNIQYF
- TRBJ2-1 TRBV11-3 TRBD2 TGTGCCAGCAGCCCCCGGCCTGGCGGGGGGGCCAGGGGTGAGCAGTTCTTC CASSPRPGGGARGEQFF
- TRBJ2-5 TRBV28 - TGTGCCAGCAGTTTACGACAGGCGTTCCAAGAGACCCAGTACTTC CASSLRQAFQETQYF
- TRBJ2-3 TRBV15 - TGTGCCACCAGCGCCCGCGGGGATACGCAGTATTTT CATSARGDTQYF
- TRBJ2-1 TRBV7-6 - TGTGCCAGCAGCTTAGTCCCCTCGGATGAGCAGTTCTTC CASSLVPSDEQFF
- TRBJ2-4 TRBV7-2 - TGTGCCAGCAACCTTGAGAGAGCCAAAAACATTCAGTACTTC CASNLERAKNIQYF
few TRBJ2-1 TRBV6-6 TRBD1 TGTGCCAGCAGTAAACGGACAGGGCTTGGTGAGCAGTTCTTC CASSKRTGLGEQFF
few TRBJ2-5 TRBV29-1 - TGCAGCGGGGTGAGATACAGGGAAGAGGCCCAGTACTTC CSGVRYREEAQYF
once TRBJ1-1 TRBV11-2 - TGTGCCAGCAGCCGCGGCCGGGACACAATGAACACTGAAGCTTTCTTT CASSRGRDTMNTEAFF
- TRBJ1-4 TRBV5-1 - TGCGCCAGGTACCGGCGGAGGGTTAATGAAAAACTGTTTTTT CARYRRRVNEKLFF
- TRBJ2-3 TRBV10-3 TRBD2 TGTGCCATCAGTGAGTCACGGGCGGGACTACTCACAGATACGCAGTATTTT CAISESRAGLLTDTQYF
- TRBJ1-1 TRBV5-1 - TGCGCCAGCAGCTTGGGCGGCAGGGTGATAAAAGCTTTCTTT CASSLGGRVIKAFF
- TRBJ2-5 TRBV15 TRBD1 TGTGCCACCAGCAGAGAAAAACAGGGGGCCGGGGAGACCCAGTACTTC CATSREKQGAGETQYF
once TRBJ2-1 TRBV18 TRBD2 TGTGCCAGCTCTCAAAGCGGGAGGGCCGGTAATGAGCAGTTCTTC CASSQSGRAGNEQFF
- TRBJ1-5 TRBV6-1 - TGTGCCAGCATTGTGGATTGGGGGAATCAGCCCCAGCATTTT CASIVDWGNQPQHF
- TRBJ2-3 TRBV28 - TGTGCCAGCAGTCGGGACGGAATAAGCACAGATACGCAGTATTTT CASSRDGISTDTQYF
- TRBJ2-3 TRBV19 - TGTGCCAGTAGATCCACGGCTAGCTCCCCAGATACGCAGTATTTT CASRSTASSPDTQYF
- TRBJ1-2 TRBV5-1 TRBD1 TGCGCCAGCAGCAACGACAGGGAAGAGAATGGCTACACCTTC CASSNDREENGYTF
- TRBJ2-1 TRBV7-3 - TGTGCCAGCAGCTTATTGGGTGAGCAGTTCTTC CASSLLGEQFF
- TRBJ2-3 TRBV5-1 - TGCGCCAGCAGCTTGTGGTCAGGGAGCGCAGATACGCAGTATTTT CASSLWSGSADTQYF
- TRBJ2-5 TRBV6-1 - TGTGCCAGCAGTGGTCCTGGGGCCCAGTACTTC CASSGPGAQYF
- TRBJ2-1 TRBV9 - TGTGCCAGCAGCGACCCTAGCAGGGGCTCCTACAATGAGCAGTTCTTC CASSDPSRGSYNEQFF
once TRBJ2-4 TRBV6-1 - TGTGCCAGCAGTGAAGTCAGGAAAAACATTCAGTACTTC CASSEVRKNIQYF
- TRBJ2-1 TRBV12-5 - TGTGCTAGTGGTTTCCTTCCACAGGTTGAGCAGTTCTTC CASGFLPQVEQFF
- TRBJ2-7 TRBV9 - TGTGCCAGCAGCGTAGGGGGGGACTCGACCGAGCAGTACTTC CASSVGGDSTEQYF
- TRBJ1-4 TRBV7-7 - TGTGCTAGCAGCAAGGAAGGACGAGGAAAACTGTTTTTT CASSKEGRGKLFF
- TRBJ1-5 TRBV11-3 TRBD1 TGTGCCAGCAGCTTATGGACAGGGGTGCTTCCTAGCAATCAGCCCCAGCATTTT CASSLWTGVLPSNQPQHF
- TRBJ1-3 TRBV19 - TGTGCCAGTAGTTCCAGTGGCTCTGGAAACACCATATATTTT CASSSSGSGNTIYF
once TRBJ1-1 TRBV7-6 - TGTGCCAGCAGCTCCATAGGGGGGTCGGCTGAAGCTTTCTTT CASSSIGGSAEAFF
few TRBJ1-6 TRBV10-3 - TGTGCCATCAGTGAGGGTCTGGCGGATTCACCCCTCCACTTT CAISEGLADSPLHF
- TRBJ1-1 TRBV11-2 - TGTGCCAGCAGCGTAAGAGGGTTTCGTTTGATGAACACTGAAGCTTTCTTT CASSVRGFRLMNTEAFF
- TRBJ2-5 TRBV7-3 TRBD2 TGTGCCAGCAGCTTAGAAGGGACTAGCGGGAGTGAGACCCAGTACTTC CASSLEGTSGSETQYF
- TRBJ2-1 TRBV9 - TGTGCCAGCAGCGCCTCTGACAGGTCCTACAATGAGCAGTTCTTC CASSASDRSYNEQFF
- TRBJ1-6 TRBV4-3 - TGCGCCAGCAGCCCCGGACATAATTCACCCCTCCACTTT CASSPGHNSPLHF
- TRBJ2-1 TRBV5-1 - TGCGCCAGCAGCTCCACCGGGACGGCAACCTACAATGAGCAGTTCTTC CASSSTGTATYNEQFF
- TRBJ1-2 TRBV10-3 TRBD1 TGTGCCATCAGTGACGGGACAGACCTTAACTATGGCTACACCTTC CAISDGTDLNYGYTF
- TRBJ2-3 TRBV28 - TGTGCCAGCAGTTATGTGGGAGAAGGAGATACGCAGTATTTT CASSYVGEGDTQYF
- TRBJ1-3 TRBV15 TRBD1 TGTGCCACCAGCAGAGGACAGGGGGACGGAAACACCATATATTTT CATSRGQGDGNTIYF
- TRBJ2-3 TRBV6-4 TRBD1 TGTGCCAGCAGTGACGGGACAGGGGGTCGGGATACGCAGTATTTT CASSDGTGGRDTQYF
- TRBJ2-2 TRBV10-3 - TGTGCCATCACAGATCCCAAGGGCACCGGGGAGCTGTTTTTT CAITDPKGTGELFF
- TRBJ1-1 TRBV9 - TGTGCCAGCAGCTCCTCAGGTATGGGGACTGAAGCTTTCTTT CASSSSGMGTEAFF